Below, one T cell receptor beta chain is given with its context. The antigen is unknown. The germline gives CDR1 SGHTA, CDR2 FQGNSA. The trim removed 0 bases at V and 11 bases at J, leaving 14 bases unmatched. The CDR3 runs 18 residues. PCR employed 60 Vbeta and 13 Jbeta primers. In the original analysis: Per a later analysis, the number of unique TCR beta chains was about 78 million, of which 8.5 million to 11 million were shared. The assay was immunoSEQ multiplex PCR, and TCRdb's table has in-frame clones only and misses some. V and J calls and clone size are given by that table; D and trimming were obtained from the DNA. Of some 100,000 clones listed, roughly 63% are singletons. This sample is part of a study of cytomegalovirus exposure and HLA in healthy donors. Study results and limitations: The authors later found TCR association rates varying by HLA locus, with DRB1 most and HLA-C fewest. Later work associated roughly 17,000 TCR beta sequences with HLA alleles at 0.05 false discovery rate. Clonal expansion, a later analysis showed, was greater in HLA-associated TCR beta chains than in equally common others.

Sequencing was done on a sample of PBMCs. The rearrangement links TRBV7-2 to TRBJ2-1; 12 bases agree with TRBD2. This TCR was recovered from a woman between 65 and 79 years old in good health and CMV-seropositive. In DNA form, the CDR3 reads TGTGCCAGCAGCTTAGCGATCAACCCGGGACTAGCGGGCGACAAGCAGTTCTTC. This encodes CASSLAINPGLAGDKQFF.